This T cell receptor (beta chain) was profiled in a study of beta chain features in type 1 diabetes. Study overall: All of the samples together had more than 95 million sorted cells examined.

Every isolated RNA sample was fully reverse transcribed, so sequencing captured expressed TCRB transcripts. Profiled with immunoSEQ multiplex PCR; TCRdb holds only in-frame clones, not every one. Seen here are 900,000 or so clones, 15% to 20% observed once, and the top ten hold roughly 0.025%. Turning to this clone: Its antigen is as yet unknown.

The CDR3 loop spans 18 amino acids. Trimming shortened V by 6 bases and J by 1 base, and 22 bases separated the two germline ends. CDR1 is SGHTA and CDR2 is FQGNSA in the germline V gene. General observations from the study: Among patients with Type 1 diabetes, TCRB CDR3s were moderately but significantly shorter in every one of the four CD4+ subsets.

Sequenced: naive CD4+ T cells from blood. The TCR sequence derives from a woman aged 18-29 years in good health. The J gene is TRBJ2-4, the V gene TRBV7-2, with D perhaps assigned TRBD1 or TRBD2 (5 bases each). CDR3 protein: CASSWGPRTSPAKNIQYF. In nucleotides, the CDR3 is TGTGCCAGCAGTTGGGGACCGCGGACAAGCCCCGCCAAAAACATTCAGTACTTC.